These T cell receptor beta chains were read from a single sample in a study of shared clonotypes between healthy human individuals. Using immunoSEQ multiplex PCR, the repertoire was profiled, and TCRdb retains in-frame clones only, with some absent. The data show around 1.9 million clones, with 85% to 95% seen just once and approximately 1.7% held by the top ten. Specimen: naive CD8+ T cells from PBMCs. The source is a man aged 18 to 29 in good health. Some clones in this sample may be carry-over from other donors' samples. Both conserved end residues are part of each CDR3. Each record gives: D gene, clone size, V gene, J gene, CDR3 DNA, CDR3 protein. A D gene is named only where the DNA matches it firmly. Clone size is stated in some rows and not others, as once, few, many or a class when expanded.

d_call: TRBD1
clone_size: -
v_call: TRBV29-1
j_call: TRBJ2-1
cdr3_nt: TGCAGCGTTTCAGACAGGGACTCCTACAATGAGCAGTTCTTC
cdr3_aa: CSVSDRDSYNEQFF

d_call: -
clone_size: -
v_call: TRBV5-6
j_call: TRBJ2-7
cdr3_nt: TGTGCCAGCAGCTTACGACAGGCGATCGAGCAGTACTTC
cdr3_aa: CASSLRQAIEQYF

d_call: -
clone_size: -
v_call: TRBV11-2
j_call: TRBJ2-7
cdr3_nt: TGTGCCAGCAGCTTAGATTGGAGCAAAACCTACGAGCAGTACTTC
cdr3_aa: CASSLDWSKTYEQYF

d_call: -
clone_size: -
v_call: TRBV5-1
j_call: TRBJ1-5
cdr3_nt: TGCGCCAGCAGCTTGATAGCTTGTCAGCCCCAGCATTTT
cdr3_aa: CASSLIACQPQHF

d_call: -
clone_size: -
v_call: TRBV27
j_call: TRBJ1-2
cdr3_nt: TGTGCCAGCAGGGGTCGGGCGGGGTCGGAGGATGGCTACACCTTC
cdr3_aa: CASRGRAGSEDGYTF

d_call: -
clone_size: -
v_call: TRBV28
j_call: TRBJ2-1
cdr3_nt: TGTGCCAGCAGTCCCACGGTTGGCTCCTACAATGAGCAGTTCTTC
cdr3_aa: CASSPTVGSYNEQFF

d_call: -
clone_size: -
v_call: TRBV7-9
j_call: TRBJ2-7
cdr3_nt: TGTGCCAGCAGCTTGGGGTTTTACGAGCAGTACTTC
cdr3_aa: CASSLGFYEQYF

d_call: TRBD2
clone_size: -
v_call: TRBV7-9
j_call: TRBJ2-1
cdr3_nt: TGTGCCAGCAGCTTTGCGGGAGGGCCGGGGAACAATGAGCAGTTCTTC
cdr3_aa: CASSFAGGPGNNEQFF

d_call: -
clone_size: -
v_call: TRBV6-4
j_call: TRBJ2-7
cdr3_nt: TGTGCCAGCAGTGTCGACTCGTCCTACGAGCAGTACTTC
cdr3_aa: CASSVDSSYEQYF

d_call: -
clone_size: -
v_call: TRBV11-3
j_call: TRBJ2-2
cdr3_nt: TGTGCCAGCAGCCCTTACGGGGGCGTGAACACCGGGGAGCTGTTTTTT
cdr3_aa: CASSPYGGVNTGELFF

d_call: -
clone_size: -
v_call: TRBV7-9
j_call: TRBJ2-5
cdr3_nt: TGTGCCAGCAGCTCCCTGCAAGACTGGGCCCAGTACTTC
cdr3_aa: CASSSLQDWAQYF

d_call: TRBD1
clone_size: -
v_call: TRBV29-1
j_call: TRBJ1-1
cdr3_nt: TGCAGCGTTCGACAGGGAATCTTACCTGAAGCTTTCTTT
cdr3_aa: CSVRQGILPEAFF

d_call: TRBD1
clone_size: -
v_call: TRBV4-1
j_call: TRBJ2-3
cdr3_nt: TGCGCCAGCAGCCAAGCCCCCGCACAGGGGACCACAGATACGCAGTATTTT
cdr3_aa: CASSQAPAQGTTDTQYF

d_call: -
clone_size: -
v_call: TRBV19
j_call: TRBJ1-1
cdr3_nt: TGTGCCAGTAGCAACAGGAACACTGAAGCTTTCTTT
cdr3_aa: CASSNRNTEAFF

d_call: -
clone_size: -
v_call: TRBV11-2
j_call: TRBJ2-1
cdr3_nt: TGTGCCAGCAGCCCCCGAGGGGGGGAGAGGCGGGAGCAGTTCTTC
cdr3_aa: CASSPRGGERREQFF

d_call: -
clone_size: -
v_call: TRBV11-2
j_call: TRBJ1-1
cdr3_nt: TGTGCCAGCAGCTTAGATCGGAGGGGCACTGAAGCTTTCTTT
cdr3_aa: CASSLDRRGTEAFF

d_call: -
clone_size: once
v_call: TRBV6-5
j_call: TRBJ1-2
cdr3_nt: TGTGCCAGCAGTCCAGACTTGGATGGCTACACCTTC
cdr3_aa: CASSPDLDGYTF

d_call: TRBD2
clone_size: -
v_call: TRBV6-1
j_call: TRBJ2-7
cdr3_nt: TGTGCCAGCAGTGAAGCGGGGGGGCCTAGCGGGAGACTACCCTACGAGCAGTACTTC
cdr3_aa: CASSEAGGPSGRLPYEQYF

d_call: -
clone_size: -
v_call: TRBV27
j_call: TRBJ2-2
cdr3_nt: TGTGCCAGCAGTTTACAATCCTCTTCCGGGGAGCTGTTTTTT
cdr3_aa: CASSLQSSSGELFF

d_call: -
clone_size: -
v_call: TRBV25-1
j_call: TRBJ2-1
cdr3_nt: TGTGCCAGCAGATCGACTACTAGGGAGCAGTTCTTC
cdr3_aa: CASRSTTREQFF

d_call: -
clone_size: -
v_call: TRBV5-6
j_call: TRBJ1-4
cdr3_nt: TGTGCCAGCAGCTTGGGCTCAAGAACTAATGAAAAACTGTTTTTT
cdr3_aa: CASSLGSRTNEKLFF

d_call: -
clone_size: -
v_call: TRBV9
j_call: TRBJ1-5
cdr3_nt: TGTGCCAGCAGCGTAGGGGGGAGAAGCAATCAGCCCCAGCATTTT
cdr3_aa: CASSVGGRSNQPQHF

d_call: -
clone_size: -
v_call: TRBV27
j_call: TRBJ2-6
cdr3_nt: TGTGCCAGCAGTTCTGCTGGGGCCAACGTCCTGACTTTC
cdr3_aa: CASSSAGANVLTF

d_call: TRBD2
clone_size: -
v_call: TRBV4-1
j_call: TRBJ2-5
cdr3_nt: TGCGCCAGCAGCCAAAGGGGACTAGCGAAAGACTATATCGAGACCCAGTACTTC
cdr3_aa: CASSQRGLAKDYIETQYF

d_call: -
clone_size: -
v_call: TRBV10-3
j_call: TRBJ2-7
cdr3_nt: TGTGCCATCAGTGAAGGGGCAGGAGAGACCGAGCAGTACTTC
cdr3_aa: CAISEGAGETEQYF

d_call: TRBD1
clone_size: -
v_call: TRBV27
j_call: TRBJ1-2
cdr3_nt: TGTGCCAGCAGTTTGGGACAGGGGCGGGGTGGCTACACCTTC
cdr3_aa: CASSLGQGRGGYTF